This entry features one T cell receptor (beta chain) sequence. Its specificity is not known. In germline, CDR1 is MNHEY, CDR2 SMNVEV (reference sequence). V lost 6 bases and J lost 3, with 18 bases in between. The CDR3 length is 15 residues. The repertoire was sequenced with immunoSEQ multiplex PCR; TCRdb's copy has only in-frame clones and lacks some. The repertoire holds fewer than 850,000 clones, roughly 88% seen once, with about a third in the top ten. The sample originates from a study of shared clonotypes between healthy human individuals. Background on the study: Per donor, three plates held CD4 naive cells, three held CD4 memory, two held CD8 naive and one held CD8 memory. General observations from the study: Shared across several donors were around 5% of the naive CD4 clonotypes. Only blood was sampled, and tissue TCR repertoires likely differ from blood ones. Clonotypes which were not shared had lower generation probabilities than clonotypes that all four donors shared.

This TCR derives from a man in his late teens or twenties in good health. Some clones in this sample may be carry-over from other donors' samples. The gene calls are TRBV27 and TRBJ2-7; D is ambiguous. The sample comprised memory CD8+ T cells from PBMCs. Subset in this sample: CD45RO+ cells pooled with CCR7-negative TemRA cells. The CDR3 reads CASSPASTGYYEQYF. The CDR3 nucleotides read TGTGCCAGCAGCCCCGCGAGTACCGGGTACTACGAGCAGTACTTC.